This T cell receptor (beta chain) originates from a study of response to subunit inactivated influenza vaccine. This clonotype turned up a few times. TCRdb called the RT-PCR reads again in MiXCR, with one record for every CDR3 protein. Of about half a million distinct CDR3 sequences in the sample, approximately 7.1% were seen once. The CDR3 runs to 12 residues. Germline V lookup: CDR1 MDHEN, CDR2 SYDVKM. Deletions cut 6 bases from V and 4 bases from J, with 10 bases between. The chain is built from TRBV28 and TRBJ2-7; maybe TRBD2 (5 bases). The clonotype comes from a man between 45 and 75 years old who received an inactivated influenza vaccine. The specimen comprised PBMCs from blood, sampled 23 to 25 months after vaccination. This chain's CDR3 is CASRVTGYEQYF. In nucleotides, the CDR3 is TGTGCCAGCAGAGTTACGGGGTACGAGCAGTACTTC.